The clone carrying this TCR beta chain was seen a handful of times. Its antigen is currently unknown. This record comes from a study of CD8+CD57+ T cells in acquired aplastic anemia. About the research overall: Sorted cells (CD4+ and CD8+) yielded DNA amounts that averaged roughly 3 ug. Study results and limitations: Patients had about 31 CD8+ CDR3 sequences in common with controls (the shared set). Between patients and controls, CD8+ Simpson's diversity did not vary significantly.

The template for TCR beta VDJ and CDR3 sequence profiling was genomic DNA. TCRdb itself ran the reads through MiXCR, one entry per CDR3 protein. The table shows 350,000 to 450,000 distinct CDR3 sequences, with 55% to 75% occurring only once. Germline V gene data show CDR1 as LGHNA and CDR2 as YNFKEQ. This CDR3 is 15 amino acids long. J was trimmed by 7 bases and V by 1 base; bases with no gene match: 6. This receptor was obtained from a human donor in good health, serving as a control. Input material: sorted CD4+, CD8+, or CD8+CD57+ T cells (not recorded which) from PBMCs. The chain employs TRBV4-2 and TRBJ1-4, with 7 bases fitting TRBD1. CDR3 amino acids: CASSQGRRGREKLFF. CDR3 bases: TGTGCCAGCAGCCAAGGGCGGAGGGGGCGTGAAAAACTGTTTTTT.